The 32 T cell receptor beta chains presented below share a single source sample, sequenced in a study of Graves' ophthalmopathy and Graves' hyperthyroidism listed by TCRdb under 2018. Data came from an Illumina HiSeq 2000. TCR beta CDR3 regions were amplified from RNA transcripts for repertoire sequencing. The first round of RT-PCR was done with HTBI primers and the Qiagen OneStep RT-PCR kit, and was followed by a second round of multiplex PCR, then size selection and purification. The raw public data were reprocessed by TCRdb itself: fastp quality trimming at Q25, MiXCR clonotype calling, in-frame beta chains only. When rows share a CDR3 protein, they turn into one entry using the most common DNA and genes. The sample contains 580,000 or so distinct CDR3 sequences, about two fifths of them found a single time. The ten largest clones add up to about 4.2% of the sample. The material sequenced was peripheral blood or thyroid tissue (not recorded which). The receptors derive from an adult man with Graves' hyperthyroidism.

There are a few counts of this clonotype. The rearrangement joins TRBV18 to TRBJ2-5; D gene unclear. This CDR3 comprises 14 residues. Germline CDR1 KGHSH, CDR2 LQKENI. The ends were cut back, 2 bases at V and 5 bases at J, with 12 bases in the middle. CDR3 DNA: TGTGCCAGCTCACCAGAGTCCTATATGGAGACCCAGTACTTC. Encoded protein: CASSPESYMETQYF.

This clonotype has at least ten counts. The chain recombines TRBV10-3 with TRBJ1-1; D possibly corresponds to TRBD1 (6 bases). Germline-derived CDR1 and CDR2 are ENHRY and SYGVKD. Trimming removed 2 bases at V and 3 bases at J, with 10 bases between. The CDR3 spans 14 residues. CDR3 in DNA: TGTGCCATCAGTGAGAGGGGGGGGGACACTGAAGCTTTCTTT. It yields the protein CAISERGGDTEAFF.

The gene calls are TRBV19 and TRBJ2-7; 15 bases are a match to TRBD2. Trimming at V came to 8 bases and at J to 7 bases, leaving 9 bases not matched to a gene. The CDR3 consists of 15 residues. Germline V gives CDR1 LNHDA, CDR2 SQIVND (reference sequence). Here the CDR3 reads CASGLAGGLVGEQYF. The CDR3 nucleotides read TGTGCCAGTGGACTAGCGGGAGGGCTCGTCGGGGAGCAGTACTTC.

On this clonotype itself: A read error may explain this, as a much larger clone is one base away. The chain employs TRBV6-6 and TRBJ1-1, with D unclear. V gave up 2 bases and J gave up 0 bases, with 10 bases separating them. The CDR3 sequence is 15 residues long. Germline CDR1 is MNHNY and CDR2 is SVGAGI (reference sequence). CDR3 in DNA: TGTGCCAGCAGTTACGGCAGATACATGAACACTGAAGCTTTCTTT. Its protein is CASSYGRYMNTEAFF.

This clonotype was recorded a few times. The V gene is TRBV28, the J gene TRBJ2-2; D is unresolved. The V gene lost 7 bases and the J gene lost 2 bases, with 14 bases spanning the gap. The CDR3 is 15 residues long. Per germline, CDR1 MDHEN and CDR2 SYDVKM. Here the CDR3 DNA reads TGTGCCAGCAACCTTGAAAGGTCTAACACCGGGGAGCTGTTTTTT. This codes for CASNLERSNTGELFF. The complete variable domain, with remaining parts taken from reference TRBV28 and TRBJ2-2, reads DVKVTQSSRYLVKRTGEKVFLECVQDMDHENMFWYRQDPGLGLRLIYFSYDVKMKEKGDIPEGYSVSREKKERFSLILESASTNQTSMYLCASNLERSNTGELFFGEGSRLTVL.

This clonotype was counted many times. As DNA, the CDR3 is TGTGCCACCAGTGATACAAGACAGGGGAATCAGCCCCAGCATTTT. It codes for CATSDTRQGNQPQHF. The rearrangement joins TRBV24-1 to TRBJ1-5, with TRBD1 identical over 8 bases. The CDR3 sequence is 15 residues long. From germline, CDR1 is KGHDR and CDR2 SFDVKD. After removal of 3 bases from V and 4 bases from J, the junction contained 4 bases not matched to a gene.

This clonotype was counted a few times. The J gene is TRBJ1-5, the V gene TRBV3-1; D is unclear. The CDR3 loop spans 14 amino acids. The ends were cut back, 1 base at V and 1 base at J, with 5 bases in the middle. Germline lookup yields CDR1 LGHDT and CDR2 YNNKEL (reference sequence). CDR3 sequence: CASSQAASNQPQHF. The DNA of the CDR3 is TGTGCCAGCAGCCAAGCGGCGAGCAATCAGCCCCAGCATTTT. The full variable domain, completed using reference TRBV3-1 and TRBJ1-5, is DTAVSQTPKYLVTQMGNDKSIKCEQNLGHDTMYWYKQDSKKFLKIMFSYNNKELIINETVPNRFSPKSPDKAHLNLHINSLELGDSAVYFCASSQAASNQPQHFGDGTRLSIL.

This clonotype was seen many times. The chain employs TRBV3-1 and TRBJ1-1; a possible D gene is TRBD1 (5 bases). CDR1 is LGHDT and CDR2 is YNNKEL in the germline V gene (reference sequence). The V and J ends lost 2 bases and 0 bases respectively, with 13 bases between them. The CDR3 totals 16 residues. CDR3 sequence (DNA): TGTGCCAGCAGCCAATCGATAGGGGCGTTGAACACTGAAGCTTTCTTT. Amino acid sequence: CASSQSIGALNTEAFF.

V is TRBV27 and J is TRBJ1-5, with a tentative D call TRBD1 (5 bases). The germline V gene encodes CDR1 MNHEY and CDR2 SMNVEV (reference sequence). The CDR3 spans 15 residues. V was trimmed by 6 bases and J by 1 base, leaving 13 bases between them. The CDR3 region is CASRTTGYSNQPQHF. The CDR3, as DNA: TGTGCCAGCAGGACCACAGGTTACAGCAATCAGCCCCAGCATTTT.

In DNA form, the CDR3 reads TGCGCCAGCAGGGAGTTAGCGTTCACAGATACGCAGTATTTT. This encodes CASRELAFTDTQYF. The chain carries TRBV5-1 and TRBJ2-3, with TRBD2 as a possible D gene (5 bases). Germline V CDR1 and CDR2: SGHRS, YFSETQ. The length of the CDR3 is 14 residues. Trimming removed 5 bases from V and 2 bases from J, with 12 bases in between.

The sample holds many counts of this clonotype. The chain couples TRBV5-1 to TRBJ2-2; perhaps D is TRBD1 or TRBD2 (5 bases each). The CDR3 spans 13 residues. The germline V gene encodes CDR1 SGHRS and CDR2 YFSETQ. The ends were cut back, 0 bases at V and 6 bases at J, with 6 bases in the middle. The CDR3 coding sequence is TGCGCCAGCAGCTTGGGAGGGGCCGGGGAGCTGTTTTTT. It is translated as CASSLGGAGELFF.

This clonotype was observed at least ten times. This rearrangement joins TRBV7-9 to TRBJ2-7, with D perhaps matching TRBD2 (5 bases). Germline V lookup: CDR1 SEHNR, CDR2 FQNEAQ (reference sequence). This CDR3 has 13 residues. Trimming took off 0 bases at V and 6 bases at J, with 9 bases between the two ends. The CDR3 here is CASSLARAAEQYF. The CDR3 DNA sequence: TGTGCCAGCAGCTTAGCGAGGGCGGCCGAGCAGTACTTC.

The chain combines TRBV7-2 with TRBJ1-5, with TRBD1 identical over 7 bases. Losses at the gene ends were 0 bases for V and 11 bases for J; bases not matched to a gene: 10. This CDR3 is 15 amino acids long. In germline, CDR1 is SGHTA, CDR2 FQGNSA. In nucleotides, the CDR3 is TGTGCCAGCAGCTTAGCGCTCCCAGGGGGTGAGACCCAGCATTTT. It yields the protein CASSLALPGGETQHF. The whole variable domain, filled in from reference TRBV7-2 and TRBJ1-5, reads GAGVSQSPSNKVTEKGKDVELRCDPISGHTALYWYRQSLGQGLEFLIYFQGNSAPDKSGLPSDRFSAERTGGSVSTLTIQRTQQEDSAVYLCASSLALPGGETQHFGDGTRLSIL.

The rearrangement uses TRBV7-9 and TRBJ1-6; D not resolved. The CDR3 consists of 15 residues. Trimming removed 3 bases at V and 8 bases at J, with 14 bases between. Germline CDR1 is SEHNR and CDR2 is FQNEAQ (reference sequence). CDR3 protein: CASSLVVGGDSPLHF. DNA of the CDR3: TGTGCCAGCAGCTTGGTAGTGGGCGGCGATTCACCCCTCCACTTT.

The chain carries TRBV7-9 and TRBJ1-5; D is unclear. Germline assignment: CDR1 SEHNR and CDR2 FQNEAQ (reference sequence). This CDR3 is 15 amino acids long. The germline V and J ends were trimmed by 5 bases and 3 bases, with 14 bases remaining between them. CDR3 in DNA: TGTGCCAGCAGCCAAGATCTCGCCTCCAATCAGCCCCAGCATTTT. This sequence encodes CASSQDLASNQPQHF.

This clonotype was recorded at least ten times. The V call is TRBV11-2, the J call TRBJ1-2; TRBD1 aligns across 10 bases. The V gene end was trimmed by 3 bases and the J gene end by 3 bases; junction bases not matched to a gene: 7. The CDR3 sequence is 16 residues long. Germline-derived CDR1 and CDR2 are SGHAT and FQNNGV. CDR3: CASSLTGGSSDYGYTF. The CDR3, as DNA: TGTGCCAGCAGCTTGACAGGGGGCTCATCGGACTATGGCTACACCTTC.

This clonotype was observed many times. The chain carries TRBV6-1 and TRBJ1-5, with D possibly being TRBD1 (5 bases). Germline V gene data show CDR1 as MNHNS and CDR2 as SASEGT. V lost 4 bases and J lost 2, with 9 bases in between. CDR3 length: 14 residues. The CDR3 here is CASSGGFRNQPQHF. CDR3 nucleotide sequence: TGTGCCAGCAGTGGGGGGTTTCGCAATCAGCCCCAGCATTTT.

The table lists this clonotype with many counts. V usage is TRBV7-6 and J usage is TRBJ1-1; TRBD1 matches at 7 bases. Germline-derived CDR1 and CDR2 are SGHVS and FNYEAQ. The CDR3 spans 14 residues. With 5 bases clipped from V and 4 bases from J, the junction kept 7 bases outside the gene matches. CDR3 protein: CASSVARGSTEAFF. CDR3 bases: TGTGCCAGCAGCGTTGCCAGGGGGAGCACTGAAGCTTTCTTT.

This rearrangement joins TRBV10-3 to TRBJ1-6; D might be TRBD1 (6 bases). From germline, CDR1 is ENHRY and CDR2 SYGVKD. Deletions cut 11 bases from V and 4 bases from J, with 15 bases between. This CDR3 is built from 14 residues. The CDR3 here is CAWSEDRYNSPLHF. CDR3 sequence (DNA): TGTGCCTGGAGCGAGGACAGATATAATTCACCCCTCCACTTT.

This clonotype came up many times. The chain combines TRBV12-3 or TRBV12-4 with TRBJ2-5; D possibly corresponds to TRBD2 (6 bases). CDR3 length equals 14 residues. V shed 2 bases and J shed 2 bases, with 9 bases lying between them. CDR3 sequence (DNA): TGTGCCAGCAGTTTAAGGGCGGGACAAGAGACCCAGTACTTC. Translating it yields CASSLRAGQETQYF.

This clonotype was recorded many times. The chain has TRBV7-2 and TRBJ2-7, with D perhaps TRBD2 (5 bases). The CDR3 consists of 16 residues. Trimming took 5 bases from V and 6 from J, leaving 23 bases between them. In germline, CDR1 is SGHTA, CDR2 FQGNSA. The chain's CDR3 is CASSLHLRRWRREQYF. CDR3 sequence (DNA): TGTGCCAGCAGCCTTCATCTAAGAAGGTGGAGGCGCGAGCAGTACTTC.

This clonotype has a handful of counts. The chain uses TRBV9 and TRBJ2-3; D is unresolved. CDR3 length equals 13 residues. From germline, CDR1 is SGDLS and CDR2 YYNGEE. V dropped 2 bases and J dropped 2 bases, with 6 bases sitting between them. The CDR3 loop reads CASSVIVTDTQYF. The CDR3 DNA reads TGTGCCAGCAGCGTCATAGTCACAGATACGCAGTATTTT.

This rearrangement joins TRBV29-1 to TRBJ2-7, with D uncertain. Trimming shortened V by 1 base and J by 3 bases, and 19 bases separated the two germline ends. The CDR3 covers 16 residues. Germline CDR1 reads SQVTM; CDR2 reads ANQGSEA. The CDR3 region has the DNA TGCAGCGTTGAAGTAGGAAGGGCTAACTATGGCTACGAGCAGTACTTC. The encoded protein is CSVEVGRANYGYEQYF.

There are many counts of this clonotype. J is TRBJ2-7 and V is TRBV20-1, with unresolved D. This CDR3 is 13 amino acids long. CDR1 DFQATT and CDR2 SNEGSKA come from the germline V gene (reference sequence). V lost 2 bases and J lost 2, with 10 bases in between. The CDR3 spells CSARRTLTYEQYF. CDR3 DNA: TGCAGTGCTAGACGGACGCTTACCTACGAGCAGTACTTC.

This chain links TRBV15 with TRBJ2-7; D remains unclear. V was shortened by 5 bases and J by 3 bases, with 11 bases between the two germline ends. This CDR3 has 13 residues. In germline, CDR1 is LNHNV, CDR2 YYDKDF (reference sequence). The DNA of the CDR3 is TGTGCCACCAGCTTAATCTCTGACTACGAGCAGTACTTC. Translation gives CATSLISDYEQYF.

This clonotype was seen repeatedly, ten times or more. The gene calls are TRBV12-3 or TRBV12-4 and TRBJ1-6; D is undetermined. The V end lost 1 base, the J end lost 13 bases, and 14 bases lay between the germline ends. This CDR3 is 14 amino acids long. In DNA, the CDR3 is TGTGCCAGCAGTTTAGACTGGGAAGCTCGGCCCCTCCACTTT. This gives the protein CASSLDWEARPLHF.

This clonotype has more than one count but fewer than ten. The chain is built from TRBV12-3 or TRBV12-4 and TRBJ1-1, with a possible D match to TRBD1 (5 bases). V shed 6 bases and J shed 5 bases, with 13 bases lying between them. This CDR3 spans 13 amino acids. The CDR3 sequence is CASRRGVGTEAFF. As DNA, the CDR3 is TGTGCCAGCAGAAGGGGTGTGGGGACTGAAGCTTTCTTT.

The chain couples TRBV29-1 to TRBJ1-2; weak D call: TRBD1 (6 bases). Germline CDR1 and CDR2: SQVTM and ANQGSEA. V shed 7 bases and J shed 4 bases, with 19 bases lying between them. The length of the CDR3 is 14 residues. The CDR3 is CSATFPDRSYGYTF. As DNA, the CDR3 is TGCAGCGCTACCTTCCCAGACAGGAGCTATGGCTACACCTTC.

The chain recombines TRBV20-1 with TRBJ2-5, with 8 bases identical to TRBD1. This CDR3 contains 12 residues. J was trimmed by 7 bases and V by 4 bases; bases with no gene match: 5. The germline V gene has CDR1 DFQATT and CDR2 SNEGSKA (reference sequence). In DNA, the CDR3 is TGCAGTGCTATCCCCGGGACAGGGACCCAGTACTTC. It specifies CSAIPGTGTQYF.

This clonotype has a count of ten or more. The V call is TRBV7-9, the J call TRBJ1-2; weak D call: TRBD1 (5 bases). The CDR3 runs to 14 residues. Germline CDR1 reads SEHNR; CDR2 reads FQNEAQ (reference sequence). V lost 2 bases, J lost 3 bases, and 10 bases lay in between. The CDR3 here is CASSLPGKDYGYTF. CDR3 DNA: TGTGCCAGCAGCTTACCAGGGAAGGACTATGGCTACACCTTC.

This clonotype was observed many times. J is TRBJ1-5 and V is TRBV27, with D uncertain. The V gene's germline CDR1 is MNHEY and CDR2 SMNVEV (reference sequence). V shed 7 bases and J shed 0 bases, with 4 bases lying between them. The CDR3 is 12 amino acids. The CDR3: CASTYSNQPQHF. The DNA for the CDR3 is TGTGCCAGCACCTATAGCAATCAGCCCCAGCATTTT.

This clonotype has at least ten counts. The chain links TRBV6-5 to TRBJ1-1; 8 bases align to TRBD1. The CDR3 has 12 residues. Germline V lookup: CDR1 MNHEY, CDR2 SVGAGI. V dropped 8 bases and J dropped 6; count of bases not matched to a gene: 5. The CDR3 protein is CASSTGGAEAFF. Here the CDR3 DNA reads TGTGCCAGCTCTACAGGGGGAGCTGAAGCTTTCTTT.